The rows below give T cell receptor beta chains drawn from one sample of a study of breast tumors, draining lymph nodes, adjacent tissues. MiXCR, run by TCRdb on the multiplex PCR reads, gives a single entry per CDR3 protein. Here the sample spans 7,000 to 9,000 distinct CDR3 sequences, 65% to 75% being singletons. The sequencing input was tumor-adjacent breast tissue. The receptors come from a female donor with breast cancer. Some clones in this sample may be carry-over from other donors' samples. Both conserved end residues are part of each CDR3. A D gene is named only where the DNA matches it firmly. Clone size is not always given. Where it is, it says once, few, many or a class for expanded clones.

j_call: TRBJ1-2
d_call: NA
v_call: TRBV7-2
clone_size: NA
cdr3_nt: TGTGCCAGCAGCTTAGGGCAACTGATTAACTATGGCTACACCTTC
cdr3_aa: CASSLGQLINYGYTF

j_call: TRBJ2-1
d_call: TRBD2
v_call: TRBV12-3/TRBV12-4
clone_size: NA
cdr3_nt: TGTGCCAGCAGCACACTAGCGGGGCTGTACAATGAGCAGTTCTTC
cdr3_aa: CASSTLAGLYNEQFF

j_call: TRBJ1-1
d_call: TRBD1
v_call: TRBV24-1
clone_size: few
cdr3_nt: TGTGCCACCAGCCCCAGGGGGGGCACTGAAGCTTTCTTT
cdr3_aa: CATSPRGGTEAFF

j_call: TRBJ2-3
d_call: NA
v_call: TRBV5-4
clone_size: NA
cdr3_nt: TGTGCCAGCAGCTTAGTAGCGGATACGCAGTATTTT
cdr3_aa: CASSLVADTQYF

j_call: TRBJ1-2
d_call: TRBD1
v_call: TRBV6-1
clone_size: NA
cdr3_nt: TGTGCCAGCAGTGAATATCGACAGGGAAACTATGGCTACACCTTC
cdr3_aa: CASSEYRQGNYGYTF

j_call: TRBJ2-2
d_call: TRBD2
v_call: TRBV2
clone_size: NA
cdr3_nt: TGTGCCAGCAGTGACGGACTAGCGGGAGCATCCGGGGAGCTGTTTTTT
cdr3_aa: CASSDGLAGASGELFF

j_call: TRBJ1-6
d_call: NA
v_call: TRBV12-3/TRBV12-4
clone_size: NA
cdr3_nt: TGTGCCAGCAGTACAACAGGGAACTCACCCCTCCACTTT
cdr3_aa: CASSTTGNSPLHF

j_call: TRBJ2-7
d_call: NA
v_call: TRBV19
clone_size: once
cdr3_nt: TGTGCCAGTAGTCCCCGGGCAGGGTCCAACGAGCAGTACTTC
cdr3_aa: CASSPRAGSNEQYF

j_call: TRBJ2-7
d_call: TRBD2
v_call: TRBV20-1
clone_size: NA
cdr3_nt: TGCAGTGCTGTATTCCCCCGGTCTAGCGGTTCCTACGAGCAGTACTTC
cdr3_aa: CSAVFPRSSGSYEQYF

j_call: TRBJ2-7
d_call: TRBD2
v_call: TRBV20-1
clone_size: NA
cdr3_nt: TGCAGTGCTAGAGATCTTTACGCGAAGGGACTAGCGGGAGGTCTCGAGCAGTACTTC
cdr3_aa: CSARDLYAKGLAGGLEQYF

j_call: TRBJ1-2
d_call: TRBD1
v_call: TRBV20-1
clone_size: medium-sized
cdr3_nt: TGCAGTGCTGCCGACAGGGTTACGGTCTATGGCTACACCTTC
cdr3_aa: CSAADRVTVYGYTF

j_call: TRBJ2-7
d_call: TRBD1
v_call: TRBV12-3/TRBV12-4
clone_size: medium-sized
cdr3_nt: TGTGCCAGCAGCCGATCAGGGACAGGGGGCCGCGAGCAGTACTTC
cdr3_aa: CASSRSGTGGREQYF

j_call: TRBJ2-1
d_call: TRBD2
v_call: TRBV2
clone_size: once
cdr3_nt: TGTGCCAGCGGCTTAGCGGGAGCCAATGAGCAGTTCTTC
cdr3_aa: CASGLAGANEQFF

j_call: TRBJ2-3
d_call: NA
v_call: TRBV10-1
clone_size: NA
cdr3_nt: TGCGCCAGCAGTGAGGGCAGGGGGAGGACAGATACGCAGTATTTT
cdr3_aa: CASSEGRGRTDTQYF

j_call: TRBJ1-2
d_call: NA
v_call: TRBV18
clone_size: NA
cdr3_nt: TGTGCCAGCTCACCACCGGGGGGACATGGCTGCACCTTC
cdr3_aa: CASSPPGGHGCTF

j_call: TRBJ2-7
d_call: TRBD2
v_call: TRBV14
clone_size: NA
cdr3_nt: TGTGCCAGCAGCCAAGAAATCGGGAGGATTTACGAGCAGTACTTC
cdr3_aa: CASSQEIGRIYEQYF

j_call: TRBJ1-4
d_call: NA
v_call: TRBV7-9
clone_size: NA
cdr3_nt: TGTGCCAGCAGCTTAGGGGTCGGGGTCAATGAAAAACTGTTTTTT
cdr3_aa: CASSLGVGVNEKLFF

j_call: TRBJ2-3
d_call: NA
v_call: TRBV20-1
clone_size: once
cdr3_nt: TGCAGTGCCAGCAAAGCAGGGGACACAGATACGCAGTATTTT
cdr3_aa: CSASKAGDTDTQYF

j_call: TRBJ2-5
d_call: NA
v_call: TRBV19
clone_size: NA
cdr3_nt: TGTGCCAGTAGTATCATGTACCAAGAGACCCAGTACTTC
cdr3_aa: CASSIMYQETQYF

j_call: TRBJ2-3
d_call: TRBD2
v_call: TRBV19
clone_size: once
cdr3_nt: TGTGCCAGTGGACTAGCGGGAGGTACAGATACGCAGTATTTT
cdr3_aa: CASGLAGGTDTQYF

j_call: TRBJ2-5
d_call: TRBD2
v_call: TRBV6-5
clone_size: NA
cdr3_nt: TGTGCCAGCAGTATACTAGCGGGGGGGGAGACCCAGTACTTC
cdr3_aa: CASSILAGGETQYF

j_call: TRBJ2-1
d_call: TRBD1
v_call: TRBV18
clone_size: few
cdr3_nt: TGTGCCAGCTCCCGGACAGGAACTTACAATGAGCAGTTCTTC
cdr3_aa: CASSRTGTYNEQFF

j_call: TRBJ2-3
d_call: NA
v_call: TRBV7-2
clone_size: NA
cdr3_nt: TGTGCCAGCAGCTTAGATCGCACAGATACGCAGTATTTT
cdr3_aa: CASSLDRTDTQYF

j_call: TRBJ2-5
d_call: NA
v_call: TRBV7-2
clone_size: NA
cdr3_nt: TGTGCCAGCAGCTACCCCGGTCGAGGCGAAAACAAAGAGACCCAGTACTTC
cdr3_aa: CASSYPGRGENKETQYF

j_call: TRBJ2-7
d_call: NA
v_call: TRBV4-1
clone_size: NA
cdr3_nt: TGCGCCAGCAGCCAAGAAGTGGGCTACGAGCAGTACTTC
cdr3_aa: CASSQEVGYEQYF

j_call: TRBJ2-1
d_call: TRBD2
v_call: TRBV9
clone_size: large
cdr3_nt: TGTGCCAGCAGCGTAGGGGGGGAGGCTAGCGGGAGAAGGGACAATGAGCAGTTCTTC
cdr3_aa: CASSVGGEASGRRDNEQFF

j_call: TRBJ2-2
d_call: TRBD1
v_call: TRBV12-3/TRBV12-4
clone_size: NA
cdr3_nt: TGTGCCAGCAGTATCCGGGACAGGGTACCCGGGGAGCTGTTTTTT
cdr3_aa: CASSIRDRVPGELFF

j_call: TRBJ2-7
d_call: TRBD1
v_call: TRBV29-1
clone_size: NA
cdr3_nt: TGCAGCGTGGGGGACAGCCCCTACGAGCAGTACTTC
cdr3_aa: CSVGDSPYEQYF

j_call: TRBJ1-4
d_call: NA
v_call: TRBV19
clone_size: NA
cdr3_nt: TGTGCCAGTAGTATCTCAGGCAGCAATGAAAAACTGTTTTTT
cdr3_aa: CASSISGSNEKLFF

j_call: TRBJ2-7
d_call: TRBD2
v_call: TRBV10-3
clone_size: NA
cdr3_nt: TGTGCCGTCGCTCCCCTGGGGCTAGCGGGAGGGTTGGTCTACGAGCAGTACTTC
cdr3_aa: CAVAPLGLAGGLVYEQYF

j_call: TRBJ2-3
d_call: TRBD2
v_call: TRBV4-2
clone_size: NA
cdr3_nt: TGTGCCAGCAGCCAAGATATAGGACTAGCGGGGGGTAGCACAGATACGCAGTATTTT
cdr3_aa: CASSQDIGLAGGSTDTQYF

j_call: TRBJ2-6
d_call: TRBD1
v_call: TRBV6-4
clone_size: NA
cdr3_nt: TGTGCCAGCAGAGCAGACAGGGGAACTTTTGGGGCCAACGTCCTGACTTTC
cdr3_aa: CASRADRGTFGANVLTF

j_call: TRBJ2-2
d_call: NA
v_call: TRBV19
clone_size: medium-sized
cdr3_nt: TGTGCCAGTACCCCCGAGACCGCGAACACCGGGGAGCTGTTTTTT
cdr3_aa: CASTPETANTGELFF

j_call: TRBJ2-3
d_call: TRBD1
v_call: TRBV5-1
clone_size: NA
cdr3_nt: TGCGCCAGCCGCCCCACATTCTCTTCCAGGGGGAGTACAGATACGCAGTATTTT
cdr3_aa: CASRPTFSSRGSTDTQYF

j_call: TRBJ2-3
d_call: TRBD2
v_call: TRBV5-1
clone_size: NA
cdr3_nt: TGCGCCAGCAGCGACGGGGGGGCGGTAGCAGATACGCAGTATTTT
cdr3_aa: CASSDGGAVADTQYF

j_call: TRBJ2-5
d_call: TRBD2
v_call: TRBV4-2
clone_size: NA
cdr3_nt: TGTGCCAGCAGCCAAGGGGCGCGGGAGGTAGAGACCCAGTACTTC
cdr3_aa: CASSQGAREVETQYF

j_call: TRBJ2-5
d_call: TRBD2
v_call: TRBV20-1
clone_size: NA
cdr3_nt: TGCAGTGCGAGAGGGACTAGCGGAGAAGAGACCCAGTACTTC
cdr3_aa: CSARGTSGEETQYF

j_call: TRBJ1-5
d_call: NA
v_call: TRBV2
clone_size: NA
cdr3_nt: TGTGCCAGCAGTGTAACTCGGGATCCATATAGCAATCAGCCCCAGCATTTT
cdr3_aa: CASSVTRDPYSNQPQHF

j_call: TRBJ1-6
d_call: NA
v_call: TRBV7-8
clone_size: NA
cdr3_nt: TGTGCCAGCAGCTTAACGAGTTCACCCCTCCACTTT
cdr3_aa: CASSLTSSPLHF

j_call: TRBJ2-5
d_call: TRBD1
v_call: TRBV5-4
clone_size: NA
cdr3_nt: TGTGCCAGCAGCTCGGGACAGGGGCTCCAAGAGAGCCAGTACTTC
cdr3_aa: CASSSGQGLQESQYF

j_call: TRBJ2-3
d_call: TRBD1
v_call: TRBV24-1
clone_size: NA
cdr3_nt: TGTGCCACCAGTGCCTCGGGGACAGCCTCTAGCACAGATACGCAGTATTTT
cdr3_aa: CATSASGTASSTDTQYF

j_call: TRBJ2-1
d_call: TRBD2
v_call: TRBV5-1
clone_size: NA
cdr3_nt: TGCGCCAGCAGCTTTACCAGCGGGAGGGCAAGTGAGCAGTTCTTC
cdr3_aa: CASSFTSGRASEQFF

j_call: TRBJ2-1
d_call: TRBD2
v_call: TRBV15
clone_size: many
cdr3_nt: TGTGCCACTGGGACATGGACTAGCGGAGACTACAATGAGCAGTTCTTC
cdr3_aa: CATGTWTSGDYNEQFF

j_call: TRBJ2-7
d_call: TRBD1
v_call: TRBV5-6
clone_size: medium-sized
cdr3_nt: TGTGCCAGCAGCTTGTTGACAGGGAGCGAGCAGTACTTC
cdr3_aa: CASSLLTGSEQYF

j_call: TRBJ2-1
d_call: TRBD2
v_call: TRBV20-1
clone_size: NA
cdr3_nt: TGCAGTGCCCCCAATAGCGGGAGGGCGAACAATGAGCAGTTCTTC
cdr3_aa: CSAPNSGRANNEQFF

j_call: TRBJ1-6
d_call: NA
v_call: TRBV3-1
clone_size: NA
cdr3_nt: TGTGCCAGCAGCCAAAAGGGTGGGGATAATTCACCCCTCCACTTT
cdr3_aa: CASSQKGGDNSPLHF

j_call: TRBJ2-2
d_call: TRBD2
v_call: TRBV2
clone_size: medium-sized
cdr3_nt: TGTGCCAGCACACTTAGCGGGGGGGCGAACACCGGGGAGCTGTTTTTT
cdr3_aa: CASTLSGGANTGELFF

j_call: TRBJ1-3
d_call: NA
v_call: TRBV5-1
clone_size: NA
cdr3_nt: TGCGCCAGCAGCGAAGGAAGGGGAAACACCATATATTTT
cdr3_aa: CASSEGRGNTIYF

j_call: TRBJ1-5
d_call: NA
v_call: TRBV3-1
clone_size: NA
cdr3_nt: TGTGCCAGCAGCGGGGTAAATCAGCCCCAGCATTTT
cdr3_aa: CASSGVNQPQHF

j_call: TRBJ2-1
d_call: NA
v_call: TRBV14
clone_size: NA
cdr3_nt: TGTGCCAGCAGCCACCTCTGGGGATCTGCTTACAATGAGCAGTTCTTC
cdr3_aa: CASSHLWGSAYNEQFF